This entry describes one T cell receptor (beta chain). The antigen this receptor binds is unknown. Base qualities are missing; no much larger clone stands one base away. This sample is part of a study of T cell responses to AZD1222 COVID-19 vaccine (dated by TCRdb to the early 2020s). Context from the whole study: AZD1222 recipients given second doses at about 4 weeks or at about 12 weeks were pooled, since spike-specific TCR depth and breadth were not found to differ between the two schedules. A total of just over 230 trial participants underwent TCR sequencing, of whom 200 to 220 had received two doses of AZD1222 and some 26 had received two doses of the MenACWY control vaccine. Trial participants were enrolled by age into 18-55, 56-69 and 70-plus year subgroups, with about 150, 27 and 61 TCR-sequenced participants respectively. Broad study findings and their caveats: Because no day 14 peak-response samples were available, the repertoires could be characterized only after the peak T cell response. In the small 56-69-year group, the increase in depth fell short of significance, most likely because of low power. After two AZD1222 doses, spike-specific TCR breadth and depth were significantly higher than at day 0 and than in MenACWY recipients. Participants were mostly white British, with more females than males. The authors suggested clonal diversity may have been underestimated. Only five to seven AZD1222 recipients were SARS-CoV-2 seropositive at baseline, limiting conclusions about previously exposed vaccinees. Reportedly, almost half of the unique spike-specific TCRs recognized epitopes lying outside the regions that are mutated in the B.1.351 and B.1.1.7 variants. Vaccine-associated CD4 TCRs spanned the whole spike protein, with dominant responses in regions 160-218 and 743-854.

The time point tag for this specimen amounts to: baseline before first vaccination. Vaccinee samples were obtained from the UK trials COV001 and COV002, which included a single-blind randomized controlled phase 2/3 trial of AZD1222 (ChAdOx1 nCoV-19) in healthy adults. Trial participant PBMC samples were collected at day 0 and day 28 after the second dose for TCRbeta chain sequencing. The CDR3 numbers 13 residues from cysteine through phenylalanine. The entry retains the CDR3 DNA only, 39 bases that are in frame from base 1. From the germline V gene (reference sequence), CDR1 is LNHDA and CDR2 is SQIVND. V was cut back by 6 bases and J by 8 bases, leaving a gap of 14 bases between them. The CDR3 regions of human TCRbeta chains were analyzed by immunosequencing. The paper's data handling went like this. TCRs in the repertoires were matched against a reference library of SARS-CoV-2-specific TCRs that had been generated with the MIRA antigen-specificity platform. Breadth was defined as the fraction of unique TCRs that were SARS-CoV-2-associated, and depth was defined as the fraction of total T cells that were SARS-CoV-2-associated. Each spike-specific TCR was assigned to its reactive spike region and to a CD4 or CD8 class using the MIRA data. Log10-transformed breadth and depth values were compared by one-way ANOVA with Sidak's multiple comparisons tests. What TCRdb holds here is the immuneACCESS table cut down to in-frame rearrangements. Part of the clones is not present; checked against another copy, under half of the missing clones reflect an unresolved V gene, and the others are unexplained. The D gene and trimming were derived from the DNA, and the V and J assignments and clone size from that table. The sample table contains some 97,000 clones; only one count was recorded for about 85% of them. Of the sample, about 2% is held by the ten largest clones.

Recombination linked TRBV19 to TRBJ2-1, with TRBD1 as a weak D call on 5 bases. Sequencing was performed on peripheral blood, taken on day 0 of AZD1222 vaccination. The clonotype originates from an adult in good health. The nucleotide sequence is given as TGTGCCAGTAGACCCGCAGGGTTCGATGAGCAGTTCTTC. Translated, this is CASRPAGFDEQFF.